The rows below give T cell receptor beta chains drawn from one sample of a study of blood T cell repertoires in COVID-19. Using immunoSEQ multiplex PCR, the repertoire was profiled, and TCRdb retains in-frame clones only, with some absent. The sample holds some 150,000 clones; under 90% are singletons and the top ten take less than 50%. The specimen sequenced was peripheral blood. Every receptor here comes from a human donor in a cohort sampled during active COVID-19. CDR3s include the opening cysteine and the closing phenylalanine or tryptophan. A D gene is named only where the DNA matches it firmly. Not all rows give a size; the values are once, few, many and, for expanded clones, a class.

TRBD1	TRBV7-2	TRBJ1-5	few	TGTGCCAGCATCTCGGACAGGCAACTAGGACAGCCCCAGCATTTT	CASISDRQLGQPQHF
-	TRBV7-9	TRBJ1-5	-	TGTGCCAGCAGCGTACAGGTCGAAGGCAATCAGCCCCAGCATTTT	CASSVQVEGNQPQHF
TRBD1	TRBV9	TRBJ2-2	-	TGTGCCAGCAGCGTAGGGGCAGGGGGCATGGCCGGGGAGCTGTTTTTT	CASSVGAGGMAGELFF
TRBD2	TRBV27	TRBJ2-1	-	TGTGCCAGCAGTTTACAAACTAGCGGGGGTAATGAGCAGTTCTTC	CASSLQTSGGNEQFF
-	TRBV28	TRBJ1-4	-	TGTGCCAGCCGCTCAGGGGTGGCTAATGAAAAACTGTTTTTT	CASRSGVANEKLFF
TRBD1	TRBV10-1	TRBJ2-5	-	TGCGCCAGCAGTGGAGGGACAGGGAAGTTAGAGACCCAGTACTTC	CASSGGTGKLETQYF
TRBD1	TRBV6-2/TRBV6-3	TRBJ1-1	-	TGTGCCAGCAACCCCGTCACAGGGGGCAACGCTGAAGCTTTCTTT	CASNPVTGGNAEAFF
TRBD2	TRBV28	TRBJ2-5	-	TGTGCCAGCAGTGACAGGCCTAGCGGGGGGCAAGAGACCCAGTACTTC	CASSDRPSGGQETQYF
-	TRBV10-3	TRBJ1-1	-	TGTGCCATCAGTGAGTCGAGTACTGAAGCTTTCTTT	CAISESSTEAFF
TRBD1	TRBV11-2	TRBJ2-2	-	TGTGCCAGCAGCCCACAGGGGGCAGGCACCGGGGAGCTGTTTTTT	CASSPQGAGTGELFF
-	TRBV30	TRBJ1-3	-	TGTGCCTGGTCAACAGGGCACTCTGGAAACACCATATATTTT	CAWSTGHSGNTIYF
-	TRBV4-2	TRBJ2-7	-	TGTGCCAGCAGCCAAGATTGGACAGTAAGCGAGCAGTACTTC	CASSQDWTVSEQYF
TRBD2	TRBV7-3	TRBJ2-5	-	TGTGCCAGCAGCTTAGGGACTAGCGGCGGAGAGACCCAGTACTTC	CASSLGTSGGETQYF
TRBD1	TRBV6-5	TRBJ2-7	-	TGTGCCACCGAGGGACAGGGGCACTACGAGCAGTACTTC	CATEGQGHYEQYF
TRBD2	TRBV28	TRBJ2-5	-	TGTGCCAGCAGTTCCCTAGCGGGGTTTACAGAGACCCAGTACTTC	CASSSLAGFTETQYF
-	TRBV7-9	TRBJ2-4	once	TGTGCCAGCAGCTTAAGCTTCCGGGACATTCAGTACTTC	CASSLSFRDIQYF
TRBD2	TRBV4-2	TRBJ2-5	-	TGTGCCAGCAGCCTTACGGGGCTAGCGGCAAGAGAGACCCAGTACTTC	CASSLTGLAARETQYF
TRBD2	TRBV5-6	TRBJ2-5	-	TGTGCCAGCAGCTTGATTGGGACTAGCGGCTACCAAGAGACCCAGTACTTC	CASSLIGTSGYQETQYF
-	TRBV19	TRBJ2-6	once	TGTGCCAGTAGTATCAACGTCAGGGGCACCTCTGGGGCCAACGTCCTGACTTTC	CASSINVRGTSGANVLTF
TRBD1	TRBV6-2/TRBV6-3	TRBJ1-2	-	TGTGCCAGCAGCGGTCTACGCGGACAGGGGGAAGGAGGCTACACCTTC	CASSGLRGQGEGGYTF
TRBD2	TRBV7-2	TRBJ2-5	once	TGTGCCAGCGTGGGGGGAGGGGAGACCCAGTACTTC	CASVGGGETQYF
-	TRBV20-1	TRBJ1-1	once	TGCAGTGCTCGTGTTGCGGCTGAAGCTTTCTTT	CSARVAAEAFF
TRBD2	TRBV7-9	TRBJ2-5	-	TGTGCCAGCAGCTACGGAGCCTCGGGACTAGCGGGGGTACAAGAGACCCAGTACTTC	CASSYGASGLAGVQETQYF
TRBD1	TRBV7-2	TRBJ1-2	-	TGTGCCAGCAGCTCGGGGGTCGGGACAGGGGGTGGCTACACCTTC	CASSSGVGTGGGYTF
-	TRBV28	TRBJ2-7	once	TGTGCCAGCAGTTTGGGGCTGACCTACGAGCAGTACTTC	CASSLGLTYEQYF
-	TRBV9	TRBJ2-5	-	TGTGCCAGCAGCCCCTCGACAGAGTGGCAAGAGACCCAGTACTTC	CASSPSTEWQETQYF
TRBD2	TRBV4-1	TRBJ2-7	-	TGCGCCAGCAGCCATCCAACACTAGCGGGGGGGGCCGAGGCCTCCTACGAGCAGTACTTC	CASSHPTLAGGAEASYEQYF
-	TRBV15	TRBJ2-5	-	TGTGCCACCAGCAGATTCAGGGGTCCCGAGACCCAGTACTTC	CATSRFRGPETQYF